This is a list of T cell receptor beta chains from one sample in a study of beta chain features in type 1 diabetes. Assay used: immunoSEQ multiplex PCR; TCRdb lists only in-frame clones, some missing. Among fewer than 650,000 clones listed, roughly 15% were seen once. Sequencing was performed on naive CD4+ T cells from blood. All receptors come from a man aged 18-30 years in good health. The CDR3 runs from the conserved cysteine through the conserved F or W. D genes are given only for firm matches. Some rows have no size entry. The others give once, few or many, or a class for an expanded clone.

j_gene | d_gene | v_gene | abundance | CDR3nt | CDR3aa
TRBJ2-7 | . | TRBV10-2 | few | TGCGCCATAAGAGGACCGTCCGGCAGTAGCGACGAGCAGTACTTC | CAIRGPSGSSDEQYF
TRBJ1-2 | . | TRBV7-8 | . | TGTGCCAGCAGCCCCTCGGGGGGAACTAACTATGGCTACACCTTC | CASSPSGGTNYGYTF
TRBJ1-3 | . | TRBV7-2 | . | TGTGCCAGCAGCTTGGGGGGCCTTGGAAACACCATATATTTT | CASSLGGLGNTIYF
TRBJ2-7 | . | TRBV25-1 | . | TGTGCCAGCCGGGACAATACGAGAGAGCAGTACTTC | CASRDNTREQYF
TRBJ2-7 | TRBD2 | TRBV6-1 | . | TGTGCCAGCAGTGACCCAGGGACTAGCGGTTACGAGCAGTACTTC | CASSDPGTSGYEQYF
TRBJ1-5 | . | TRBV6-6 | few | TGTGCCAGCAGGGCCGCGGGGGCAGCGAATCAGCCCCAGCATTTT | CASRAAGAANQPQHF
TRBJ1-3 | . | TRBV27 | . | TGTGCCAGCAGTTTCCGGGGAAGTGGAAACACCATATATTTT | CASSFRGSGNTIYF
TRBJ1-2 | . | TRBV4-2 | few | TGTGCCAGCAGCCCCGGCCGGGGCTACACCTTC | CASSPGRGYTF
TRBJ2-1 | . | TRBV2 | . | TGTGCCAGCAGTAGCCAGGGGACGAAGGATGAGCAGTTCTTC | CASSSQGTKDEQFF
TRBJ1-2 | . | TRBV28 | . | . | CASSLVAGGITF